This T cell receptor beta chain was recorded in a study of T cell responses to AZD1222 COVID-19 vaccine. Overall study findings and caveats: Once two AZD1222 doses were given, Spike-specific TCR breadth and depth went up. Baseline serostatus was positive in only six AZD1222 recipients. Donors, mostly white British, included more females; clonal diversity was possibly underestimated. Repertoires were collected only later (after the peak T cell response had occurred).

Germline CDR1 LNHDA, CDR2 SQIVND (reference sequence). CDR3 length: 14 residues. Germline trimming cut 1 base from V and 3 bases from J; bases unmatched to any gene: 3. The assay was immunoSEQ multiplex PCR, and TCRdb's table has in-frame clones only and misses some. The sample carries some 150,000 clones, about 90% recorded once. As concerns this clone: Antigen: not known.

The TCR was taken from an adult in good health. Sequenced material: peripheral blood, taken on day 0 of MenACWY control vaccination. The rearrangement joins TRBV19 to TRBJ2-7, with 7 bases that match TRBD1. This chain's CDR3 is CASSIVGGSYEQYF. The CDR3 nucleotides read TGTGCCAGTAGTATAGTAGGGGGCAGCTACGAGCAGTACTTC.